Listed below are T cell receptor beta chains from one sample, sequenced in a study of T cells after yellow fever vaccination. TCRdb re-called the 5' RACE reads through MiXCR, storing one row per CDR3 protein. The table records about 240,000 distinct CDR3 sequences, roughly 7.2% of them present only once. The sequencing used CD4+ T cells sorted from PBMCs, collected 15 days after the yellow fever booster vaccination. The receptors were sampled from a young man who received the YFV17D yellow fever vaccine. The CDR3 runs from the conserved cysteine through the conserved F or W. A D gene is named only where the DNA matches it firmly. The size entry is marked missing in some rows and otherwise reads once, few, many or a size class.

len | j_gene | abundance | v_gene | d_gene | CDR3nt | CDR3aa
16 | TRBJ2-7 | few | TRBV6-2/TRBV6-3 | . | TGTGCCAGCACCCCCGTCCTGGGGGCTAGAAGCCGTGTGCAGTACTTC | CASTPVLGARSRVQYF
15 | TRBJ2-1 | many | TRBV29-1 | . | TGCAGCGTTGAAGATCTTCTAGCCCGCTACAATGAGCAGTTCTTC | CSVEDLLARYNEQFF
15 | TRBJ2-1 | . | TRBV20-1 | TRBD2 | TGCAGTGCTAGAGATCCACTAGCGGGCTACAATGAGCAGTTCTTC | CSARDPLAGYNEQFF
13 | TRBJ2-7 | . | TRBV7-9 | . | TGTGCCAGCAGCTATTTGGGTGTCTACGAGCAGTACTTC | CASSYLGVYEQYF
14 | TRBJ1-4 | few | TRBV29-1 | . | TGCAGCGTGGGAACAGGGAAATCTAATGAAAAACTGTTTTTT | CSVGTGKSNEKLFF
16 | TRBJ1-1 | . | TRBV4-2 | . | TGTGCCAGCAGCCACTACGGGCCAGCTCAGGGGACTGAAGCTTTCTTT | CASSHYGPAQGTEAFF
16 | TRBJ2-3 | many | TRBV5-1 | TRBD2 | TGCGCCAGCAGCTCGTTAGCGGGATTTAGCACAGATACGCAGTATTTT | CASSSLAGFSTDTQYF
15 | TRBJ1-4 | . | TRBV18 | TRBD1 | TGTGCCAGCTCACACCTGGACAGGGGAGGTGAAAAACTGTTTTTT | CASSHLDRGGEKLFF
15 | TRBJ2-3 | . | TRBV7-3 | . | TGTGCCAGCAGCTTACGGACAGGAGGGGTAGATACGCAGTATTTT | CASSLRTGGVDTQYF
14 | TRBJ2-7 | . | TRBV30 | . | TGTGCCTGGTGCCCTAGCGTCGCCGACCCCGAGCAGTACTTC | CAWCPSVADPEQYF
19 | TRBJ2-6 | . | TRBV5-1 | . | TGCGCCAGCAGCCCCCACGGGGCCTCGGGAGACTCTGGGGCCAACGTCCTGACTTTC | CASSPHGASGDSGANVLTF
13 | TRBJ2-7 | few | TRBV9 | . | TGTGCCAGCGGAAAGGGACACGGCTACGAGCAGTACTTC | CASGKGHGYEQYF
15 | TRBJ1-3 | many | TRBV2 | . | TGTGCCAGCAGGGGAACAGGTTTCTCTGGAAACACCATATATTTT | CASRGTGFSGNTIYF
19 | TRBJ2-3 | few | TRBV6-4 | TRBD2 | TGTGCCAGCAGCCCGGCGGGGGGTATACCCCAACCGAGCACAGATACGCAGTATTTT | CASSPAGGIPQPSTDTQYF
20 | TRBJ1-4 | . | TRBV6-2/TRBV6-3 | . | TGTGCCAGCAGTTACCCCATCCGGGGCGCAGCAAAAGGGGGTAATGAAAAACTGTTTTTT | CASSYPIRGAAKGGNEKLFF
14 | TRBJ2-2 | . | TRBV27 | . | TGTGCCAGCAGTTTACGGGGGGCGGGCGGGGAGCTGTTTTTT | CASSLRGAGGELFF
15 | TRBJ1-4 | few | TRBV28 | TRBD1 | TGTGCCAGCAGTGAAGCCGGGACAGTTAATGAAAAACTGTTTTTT | CASSEAGTVNEKLFF
15 | TRBJ1-2 | few | TRBV18 | . | TGTGCCAGCTCACCCAACCAGGAGAGTAACTATGGCTACACCTTC | CASSPNQESNYGYTF
16 | TRBJ2-3 | . | TRBV9 | . | TGTGCCAGCAGCCAGTACTGGACAGCTAGCACAGATACGCAGTATTTT | CASSQYWTASTDTQYF
13 | TRBJ2-1 | few | TRBV4-2 | . | TGTGCCAGCAGCCTCGAGGGTCCGAAGGGGCAGTTCTTC | CASSLEGPKGQFF
14 | TRBJ2-1 | few | TRBV20-1 | . | TGCAGTGCTAGGGGATCCGAGGTTTGGCATGAGCAGTTCTTC | CSARGSEVWHEQFF
19 | TRBJ2-3 | . | TRBV3-1 | TRBD1 | TGTGCCTCCTGCCCGTTAACGCATCCAGGGGGCGCAGAGTCAGATACGCAGTATTTT | CASCPLTHPGGAESDTQYF
14 | TRBJ2-7 | . | TRBV4-2 | . | TGTGCCAGCAGCCAAGATCGGCGATTCTACGAGCAGTACTTC | CASSQDRRFYEQYF
13 | TRBJ2-5 | few | TRBV7-2 | . | TGTGCCAGCTGCAGACAGGTGCGAGAGACCCAGTACTTC | CASCRQVRETQYF
14 | TRBJ2-7 | few | TRBV6-2/TRBV6-3 | . | TGTGCCAGCAGTTCCAGCGTTTCAGTGGGGGAGCAGTACTTC | CASSSSVSVGEQYF
12 | TRBJ2-1 | . | TRBV4-1 | . | TGCGCCAGCAGCCAAGACCGTGGTGAGCAGTTCTTC | CASSQDRGEQFF
13 | TRBJ2-1 | few | TRBV12-3/TRBV12-4 | . | TGTGCCAGCAGCTCCCGGTTTTCCGATGAGCAGTTCTTC | CASSSRFSDEQFF
14 | TRBJ2-1 | many | TRBV10-3 | . | TGTGCCATCAGTAAGGGGACTTCAAACAATGAGCAGTTCTTC | CAISKGTSNNEQFF
21 | TRBJ2-1 | few | TRBV11-3 | TRBD2 | TGTGCCAGCAGCTTCCTCGATCCTAGACCGGGACTAGCGAAAACCTACAATGAGCAGTTCTTC | CASSFLDPRPGLAKTYNEQFF
17 | TRBJ1-4 | many | TRBV18 | . | TGTGCCAGCTCACCAGCCGGGGGCAGAGCAACTAATGAAAAACTGTTTTTT | CASSPAGGRATNEKLFF
13 | TRBJ2-3 | few | TRBV3-1 | TRBD2 | TGTGCCAGCAGCTCGGGACTAGCTAATACGCAGTATTTT | CASSSGLANTQYF
18 | TRBJ2-1 | . | TRBV19 | TRBD2 | TGTGCCACCTCTCCTCCCCTCGCTAGCGGGAGGGCCTACAATGAGCAGTTCTTC | CATSPPLASGRAYNEQFF
18 | TRBJ1-1 | . | TRBV4-3 | . | TGCGCCAGCAGCCAAGTCGTGCGAAGAACGGTTATGAACACTGAAGCTTTCTTT | CASSQVVRRTVMNTEAFF
13 | TRBJ2-7 | many | TRBV30 | . | TGTGCCTGGAGTGTACGACACTACTACGAGCAGTACTTC | CAWSVRHYYEQYF
12 | TRBJ2-5 | few | TRBV3-1 | TRBD2 | TGTGCCAGCGGGACTAGCGAGGCGACCCAGTACTTC | CASGTSEATQYF
12 | TRBJ1-1 | many | TRBV10-3 | TRBD1 | TGTGCCAGTGGCAGGGGGTCGGCTGAAGCTTTCTTT | CASGRGSAEAFF
12 | TRBJ1-5 | few | TRBV20-1 | . | TGCAGTGCCGCCCAAGGCAATCAGCCCCAGCATTTT | CSAAQGNQPQHF
15 | TRBJ1-1 | many | TRBV5-5 | . | TGTGCCAGCAGCTTCGGAGGAGGGGGAAATACTGAAGCTTTCTTT | CASSFGGGGNTEAFF
17 | TRBJ2-7 | . | TRBV15 | . | TGTGCCACCAGCAGAGGATTGGGGGTTGGCCGTACCTACGAGCAGTACTTC | CATSRGLGVGRTYEQYF
15 | TRBJ2-5 | few | TRBV4-3 | . | TGCGCCAGCAGCCAAGATTGGTTGAGAGGGGAGACCCAGTACTTC | CASSQDWLRGETQYF
14 | TRBJ2-7 | many | TRBV7-2 | . | TGTGCCAGTACCCCCGGGCGCAGTTCCTACGAGCAGTACTTC | CASTPGRSSYEQYF
14 | TRBJ2-7 | few | TRBV11-2 | TRBD2 | TGTGCCAGCAGCTCAGGGACTACCTCCTACGAGCAGTACTTC | CASSSGTTSYEQYF
12 | TRBJ1-2 | many | TRBV20-1 | TRBD1 | TGCAGTGCCGCCACAGGGGACTATGGCTACACCTTC | CSAATGDYGYTF
14 | TRBJ2-3 | few | TRBV20-1 | . | TGCAGTGCTAGTTTTAACCTTCGCACAGATACGCAGTATTTT | CSASFNLRTDTQYF
15 | TRBJ2-1 | few | TRBV7-2 | TRBD2 | TGTGCCAGCAGCTTCCGACTAGCGGGGGAATCCGGGGAGTTCTTC | CASSFRLAGESGEFF
14 | TRBJ2-5 | many | TRBV28 | . | TGTGCCAGCAGTTTAATAGACCTAAGAGGGACCCAGTACTTC | CASSLIDLRGTQYF
13 | TRBJ2-7 | many | TRBV20-1 | . | TGCAGTGCTAGAAGATTAGGGGTGAACGAGCAGTACTTC | CSARRLGVNEQYF
15 | TRBJ2-5 | many | TRBV7-8 | . | TGTGCCAGCAGCTCCCTTAGTGGGGGGCTGGGGACCCAGTACTTC | CASSSLSGGLGTQYF
17 | TRBJ2-2 | many | TRBV6-2/TRBV6-3 | TRBD2 | TGTGCCAGCAGACCTGGGACTAGCGGTACGAACACCGGGGAGCTGTTTTTT | CASRPGTSGTNTGELFF
14 | TRBJ2-5 | few | TRBV12-5 | TRBD1 | TGTGCTAGTGGTCCGGACGGGGACAGGGGGACCCAGTACTTC | CASGPDGDRGTQYF
15 | TRBJ2-2 | . | TRBV6-5 | TRBD2 | TGTGCCAGCAGTCTGGCGGGGGGTTACGGCGGGGAGCTGTTTTTT | CASSLAGGYGGELFF
16 | TRBJ2-5 | . | TRBV7-2 | TRBD2 | TGTGCCAGCAGCTTAGTCAGCGGGAGTAAACCCGAATATCAGTACTTC | CASSLVSGSKPEYQYF
19 | TRBJ1-5 | . | TRBV24-1 | TRBD1 | TGTGCCACCAGTGATTTGGCGGCGGGACCGGGACAGGCAAATCAGCCCCAGCATTTT | CATSDLAAGPGQANQPQHF
13 | TRBJ2-7 | . | TRBV12-3/TRBV12-4 | . | TGTGCCAGCAGCACAGGACTGATGCACGAGCAGTACTTC | CASSTGLMHEQYF
16 | TRBJ2-3 | . | TRBV7-8 | TRBD2 | TGTACCAGCAGCTTACCTAGAGCGGGAGGCGAGGATACGCAGTATTTT | CTSSLPRAGGEDTQYF
14 | TRBJ2-7 | many | TRBV20-1 | TRBD1 | TGCAGTGCTAGCCCCGGGACAGGTTCCTACGAGCAGTACTTC | CSASPGTGSYEQYF